These 10 T cell receptor beta chains came from one sample sequenced in a study of identifying expanded T cells in peripheral blood. Profiled with immunoSEQ multiplex PCR; TCRdb holds only in-frame clones, not every one. The table records around 94,000 clones, about 91% of them present only once. The sequenced material came from blood. Receptors were obtained from a person aged 18-70 years in good health.

The rearrangement uses TRBV19 and TRBJ2-6; TRBD1 matches at 10 bases. The junction had 14 bases not matched to a gene; V was cut back by 6 bases and J by 3 bases. There are 19 residues in the CDR3. Germline values: CDR1 LNHDA, CDR2 SQIVND (reference sequence). This chain's CDR3 is CASRITPGQGSVGANVLTF. DNA for the CDR3: TGTGCCAGTAGAATCACACCGGGACAGGGGTCGGTTGGGGCCAACGTCCTGACTTTC.

V and J are TRBV7-3 and TRBJ1-1; D might be TRBD1 (6 bases). The germline gives CDR1 SGHTA, CDR2 FQGTGA. The CDR3 is 13 residues long. The V and J ends lost 5 bases and 1 base respectively, with 8 bases between them. This CDR3 is CASSATGNTEAFF. The CDR3, as DNA: TGTGCCAGCAGCGCGACAGGGAACACTGAAGCTTTCTTT.

V and J are TRBV7-3 and TRBJ2-1; 10 nucleotides agree with TRBD2. Germline V gives CDR1 SGHTA, CDR2 FQGTGA. The junction had 5 bases not matched to a gene; V was cut back by 4 bases and J by 5 bases. CDR3 length: 15 residues. CDR3 in DNA: TGTGCCAGCAGCTCGACTAGCGGGCGGAACAATGAGCAGTTCTTC. Its protein product is CASSSTSGRNNEQFF.

The chain carries TRBV10-2 and TRBJ1-2, with D unclear. Germline CDR1 is WSHSY and CDR2 is SAAADI. Trimming stripped 3 bases from V and 4 bases from J, with 6 bases between. The CDR3 has 12 amino acids. CDR3 residues: CASSETSYGYTF. In DNA, the CDR3 is TGCGCCAGCAGTGAAACGTCCTATGGCTACACCTTC.

The rearrangement joins TRBV14 to TRBJ2-3; D remains ambiguous. V lost 4 bases to trimming and J lost 4 bases, with 9 bases between them. The CDR3 is made up of 13 amino acids. Germline V lookup: CDR1 SGHDN, CDR2 FVKESK. DNA of the CDR3: TGTGCCAGCAGCCGGTGGACCTCAGATACGCAGTATTTT. Its protein product is CASSRWTSDTQYF.

The chain employs TRBV28 and TRBJ1-4; 8 nucleotides agree with TRBD1. V was clipped by 5 bases and J by 6 bases; unmatched bases: 11. This CDR3 is built from 16 residues. From germline, CDR1 is MDHEN and CDR2 SYDVKM. The chain's CDR3 is CASSRGQGEGDEKLFF. The CDR3 nucleotides are TGTGCCAGCAGTAGAGGACAGGGCGAGGGGGATGAAAAACTGTTTTTT.

This chain connects TRBV2 to TRBJ2-5; D is unclear. CDR1 is SNHLY and CDR2 is FYNNEI in the germline V gene. With 11 bases removed from V and 1 base from J, the gap between germline ends came to 14 bases. The CDR3 loop spans 13 amino acids. The CDR3 sequence: CALTGGTQETQYF. CDR3 coding DNA: TGTGCCCTCACGGGTGGAACCCAAGAGACCCAGTACTTC.

This clone was counted ten times or more. The V and J genes are TRBV5-8 and TRBJ1-6; a weak D match, TRBD1 (5 bases). Looked up from germline, CDR1 is SGHTS and CDR2 is YDEGEE. This CDR3 has 14 residues. The ends were cut back, 4 bases at V and 10 bases at J, with 15 bases in the middle. CDR3 sequence (DNA): TGTGCCAGCAGCATATCAGGGTACGACTCACCCCTCCACTTT. Translation gives CASSISGYDSPLHF.

This clone was recorded once. The chain uses TRBV6-6 and TRBJ2-1, with unresolved D. V lost 10 bases, J lost 7 bases, and 11 bases lay in between. Germline V CDR1 and CDR2: MNHNY, SVGAGI (reference sequence). The CDR3 sequence is 11 residues long. CDR3 sequence: CATFFFNEQFF. CDR3 bases: TGTGCCACCTTTTTCTTTAATGAGCAGTTCTTC.

This chain uses TRBV11-3 with TRBJ2-3, with 7 bases that match TRBD2. Germline trimming cut 5 bases from V and 4 bases from J; bases unmatched to any gene: 3. Germline assignment: CDR1 SGHNT and CDR2 YENEEA. The CDR3 runs 13 residues. CDR3: CASSRGRSDTQYF. The CDR3 nucleotides are TGTGCCAGCAGCCGCGGGAGATCAGATACGCAGTATTTT.